This is a list of T cell receptor beta chains from one sample in a study of T-cell reconstitution after alpha-beta-depleted transplantation in children. TCRdb re-analysed the PCR reads in MiXCR, keeping a single row per CDR3 protein. The table has 240,000 or so distinct CDR3 sequences, just under 8.5% seen once; the top ten hold less than 8%. The specimen comprised PBMCs, mostly from graft donor cells, sampled 180 days after TCRalphabeta/CD19-depleted stem cell transplant. These TCRs come from a male patient between 10 and 17 years old who had a stem cell transplant for acute lymphoblastic leukemia, so the T cells may come from the graft donor. CDR3s include the opening cysteine and the closing phenylalanine or tryptophan. The D gene is left open where the match is weak. Clone size is shown for a subset of rows, as once, few, many or a class of expanded clone.

>18|TRBJ1-4|-|-|TRBV18
CASSPTIRNRAAEEKLFF
TGTGCCAGCTCACCCACCATCCGTAACAGGGCCGCTGAGGAAAAACTGTTTTTT
>14|TRBJ2-1|TRBD1|many|TRBV5-1
CASSETGPNNEQFF
TGCGCCAGCAGCGAGACAGGGCCCAACAATGAGCAGTTCTTC
>13|TRBJ1-6|-|many|TRBV20-1
CSASRQGDSPLHF
TGCAGTGCTAGTAGGCAGGGTGATTCACCCCTCCACTTT
>15|TRBJ2-7|-|many|TRBV7-8
CASSFFEGLNYEQYF
TGTGCCAGCAGCTTTTTCGAGGGACTGAACTACGAGCAGTACTTC
>14|TRBJ2-7|-|many|TRBV29-1
CSGVADRRPYEQYF
TGCAGCGGGGTGGCGGACAGACGTCCCTACGAGCAGTACTTC
>14|TRBJ2-7|-|many|TRBV5-1
CASRRTVASYEQYF
TGCGCCAGCCGTCGGACAGTCGCCTCCTACGAGCAGTACTTC
>15|TRBJ1-5|-|many|TRBV7-2
CASSLQGPGNQPQHF
TGTGCCAGCAGCTTACAGGGCCCTGGCAATCAGCCCCAGCATTTT
>13|TRBJ1-1|-|many|TRBV18
CAGRDDMNTEAFF
TGTGCCGGACGGGACGACATGAACACTGAAGCTTTCTTT
>15|TRBJ1-5|-|few|TRBV7-2
CASSPRRGVGQPQHF
TGTGCCAGCAGCCCCCGGCGGGGGGTCGGGCAGCCCCAGCATTTT
>15|TRBJ1-1|TRBD1|many|TRBV5-1
CASSFTGTGRTEAFF
TGCGCCAGCAGCTTTACCGGGACAGGGAGGACTGAAGCTTTCTTT
>16|TRBJ2-1|TRBD2|-|TRBV20-1
CSARGGTSGSYNEQFF
TGCAGTGCTAGAGGTGGGACTAGCGGCTCCTACAATGAGCAGTTCTTC
>15|TRBJ2-7|-|many|TRBV21-1
CASSKLQGDPYEQYF
TGTGCCAGCAGCAAACTTCAGGGGGATCCCTACGAGCAGTACTTC
>15|TRBJ2-7|TRBD2|-|TRBV7-2
CASSLTSGGVYEQYF
TGTGCCAGCAGCTTGACTAGCGGAGGGGTTTACGAGCAGTACTTC
>16|TRBJ2-5|-|many|TRBV20-1
CSARVPQGIVQETQYF
TGCAGTGCTAGAGTGCCTCAGGGGATCGTCCAAGAGACCCAGTACTTC
>13|TRBJ2-5|-|many|TRBV27
CASSLILGETQYF
TGTGCCAGCAGTTTAATACTAGGGGAGACCCAGTACTTC
>14|TRBJ2-5|TRBD2|many|TRBV5-1
CASSFPSGVETQYF
TGCGCCAGCAGCTTCCCTAGCGGGGTGGAGACCCAGTACTTC
>16|TRBJ2-1|-|many|TRBV5-1
CASSLGGPSSYNEQFF
TGCGCCAGCAGCTTGGGAGGTCCCAGCTCCTACAATGAGCAGTTCTTC
>16|TRBJ1-5|TRBD1|-|TRBV19
CASTPPGDRVNQPQHF
TGTGCCAGTACTCCCCCTGGGGACAGGGTAAATCAGCCCCAGCATTTT
>16|TRBJ2-7|TRBD2|-|TRBV5-4
CASSLAGAGGLHEQYF
TGTGCCAGCAGCTTGGCCGGCGCGGGAGGGCTACACGAGCAGTACTTC
>19|TRBJ1-1|-|many|TRBV24-1
CATSDFLKYYTVQDTEAFF
TGTGCCACCAGTGATTTCCTTAAATATTACACCGTTCAGGACACTGAAGCTTTCTTT
>16|TRBJ1-2|-|few|TRBV5-1
CASSLEGVPPRDGYTF
TGCGCCAGCAGCTTGGAGGGCGTCCCCCCGAGAGATGGCTACACCTTC
>14|TRBJ2-3|-|many|TRBV24-1
CATSDPGPGYTQYF
TGTGCCACCAGTGACCCTGGACCGGGATATACGCAGTATTTT
>12|TRBJ1-2|-|many|TRBV6-1
CASSGSFYGYTF
TGTGCCAGCAGCGGGAGCTTTTATGGCTACACCTTC
>14|TRBJ2-1|-|-|TRBV20-1
CSARGQHSYNEQFF
TGCAGTGCTAGGGGCCAGCATTCCTACAATGAGCAGTTCTTC
>15|TRBJ2-2|-|many|TRBV19
CASSGQLLDTGELFF
TGTGCCAGTAGTGGCCAATTATTAGACACCGGGGAGCTGTTTTTT
>16|TRBJ1-6|-|once|TRBV7-8
CASSSPTGAYNSPLHF
TGTGCCAGCAGCTCACCAACAGGCGCCTATAATTCACCCCTCCACTTT
>18|TRBJ1-5|TRBD1|-|TRBV5-5
CASSLVVWDRASNQPQHF
TGTGCCAGCAGCTTGGTGGTGTGGGACAGGGCTAGCAATCAGCCCCAGCATTTT
>14|TRBJ2-7|TRBD1|many|TRBV27
CASRKFGQGREQYF
TGTGCCAGCAGAAAATTCGGACAGGGACGCGAGCAGTACTTC
>18|TRBJ2-6|-|many|TRBV25-1
CASRGLGQVYSGANVLTF
TGTGCCAGCAGGGGACTCGGACAGGTGTACTCTGGGGCCAACGTCCTGACTTTC
>15|TRBJ2-3|TRBD2|many|TRBV7-2
CASSFRTSQSDTQYF
TGTGCCAGCAGCTTCCGGACTAGCCAATCCGATACGCAGTATTTT
>15|TRBJ2-7|TRBD2|many|TRBV28
CASSPLAGAEYEQYF
TGTGCCAGCAGTCCTCTAGCGGGAGCGGAGTACGAGCAGTACTTC